These T cell receptor beta chains were read from a single sample in a study of Ad26.COV2.S vaccination and SARS-CoV-2 variants. Assay used: immunoSEQ multiplex PCR; TCRdb lists only in-frame clones, some missing. The sample contains about 220,000 clones, 88% of which appear only once. Sequencing used peripheral blood, obtained in a trial of Ad26.COV2.S vaccine versus placebo. These receptors came from a person between 18 and 65 years old who received the Ad26.COV2.S COVID-19 vaccine or a placebo. The CDR3 runs from the conserved cysteine through the conserved F or W. D genes are given only for firm matches. Clone size is given for some rows only: seen once, a few or many times, or a class if the clone is expanded.

V	size	D	J	CDR3	DNA
TRBV11-2	.	.	TRBJ1-3	CASSLVGFTGNTIYF	TGTGCCAGCAGCTTAGTAGGGTTTACCGGAAACACCATATATTTT
TRBV5-4	.	.	TRBJ2-7	CASSSGTTGSYEQYF	TGTGCCAGCAGCTCCGGGACAACAGGCTCCTACGAGCAGTACTTC
TRBV27	.	.	TRBJ2-6	CASSLLGTGANVLTF	TGTGCCAGCAGTTTATTGGGAACTGGGGCCAACGTCCTGACTTTC
TRBV28	.	.	TRBJ2-6	CASRLSGANVLTF	TGTGCCAGCAGGCTTTCTGGGGCCAACGTCCTGACTTTC
TRBV19	once	.	TRBJ2-6	CASSIDHREPGANVLTF	TGTGCCAGTAGTATAGATCATCGGGAACCGGGGGCCAACGTCCTGACTTTC
TRBV6-1	.	.	TRBJ2-7	CASSAGVGGHVAYEQYF	TGTGCCAGCAGTGCGGGGGTTGGGGGCCACGTCGCCTACGAGCAGTACTTC
TRBV5-1	.	.	TRBJ2-2	CASSVPTSSTGELFF	TGCGCCAGCAGCGTACCAACTAGTTCCACCGGGGAGCTGTTTTTT
TRBV5-1	.	TRBD1	TRBJ1-6	CASSLTGTGNSPLHF	TGCGCCAGCAGCTTAACGGGGACAGGGAATTCACCCCTCCACTTT
TRBV7-8	.	TRBD1	TRBJ2-7	CASSLAGQGVYEQYF	TGTGCCAGCAGCTTAGCAGGTCAGGGGGTCTACGAGCAGTACTTC
TRBV28	.	TRBD2	TRBJ2-1	CASSSYGLAGEQYNEQFF	TGTGCCAGCAGTTCCTACGGACTAGCGGGGGAACAGTACAATGAGCAGTTCTTC
TRBV7-2	.	TRBD2	TRBJ2-2	CASSQRLASTGELFF	TGTGCCAGCAGCCAGAGACTAGCGAGCACCGGGGAGCTGTTTTTT